These 30 T cell receptor beta chains were sequenced from one sample in a study of beta chain features in type 1 diabetes. Study conclusions and caveats: Moderate yet significant TCRB CDR3 shortening was seen in Type 1 diabetes patients in all four CD4+ subsets.

What was sequenced were expressed TCRB transcripts, since all of the isolated RNA had been reverse transcribed. Sequenced by immunoSEQ multiplex PCR; TCRdb stores in-frame clones only, minus some. The table has hundreds of thousands of clones, roughly 12% seen once. Antigens of these TCRs are unknown. Sequenced: naive CD4+ T cells from blood. Source of these receptors: a man aged 18-30 years with type 1 diabetes.

This clone was detected a few times. J is TRBJ2-4 and V is TRBV13, with 12 bases fitting TRBD2. After removal of 1 base from V and 9 bases from J, the junction contained 1 base not matched to a gene. The CDR3 covers 14 residues. The germline CDR1 and CDR2 sequences are PRHDT and FYEKMQ (reference sequence). The CDR3 coding sequence is TGTGCCAGCAGCTTAGAGGGACTAGCGGGCATTCAGTACTTC. Translated: CASSLEGLAGIQYF.

This clone was recorded a few times. The chain joins TRBV25-1 to TRBJ1-1, with TRBD1 matching over 9 bases. V lost 3 bases and J lost 6; bases outside the gene matches: 8. CDR3 size: 15 residues. CDR1 MGHDK and CDR2 SYGVNS come from the germline V gene. The CDR3 DNA sequence: TGTGCCAGCAGTGATCTACAGGGGGCAGTGTCTGAAGCTTTCTTT. Protein sequence: CASSDLQGAVSEAFF.

J is TRBJ2-2 and V is TRBV9; perhaps TRBD1 as D (6 bases). Germline CDR1 SGDLS, CDR2 YYNGEE. This CDR3 has 16 residues. Deletions cut 0 bases from V and 4 bases from J, with 13 bases between. The CDR3 nucleotides are TGTGCCAGCAGCGTAGTGAGGGGGTTTGCCACCGGGGAGCTGTTTTTT. As protein: CASSVVRGFATGELFF.

This clone was detected a few times. This chain uses TRBV7-9 with TRBJ1-1, with TRBD1 identical over 8 bases. Germline assignment: CDR1 SEHNR and CDR2 FQNEAQ (reference sequence). Trimming took 3 bases from V and 5 from J; bases not matched to a gene: 5. CDR3 length equals 14 residues. CDR3 sequence (DNA): TGTGCCAGCAGCTTGGACAGGGCAAGGACTGAAGCTTTCTTT. It specifies CASSLDRARTEAFF.

This clone turned up a few times. The genes are TRBV30 and TRBJ2-2, with D maybe TRBD2 (7 bases). Between the trimmed V and J ends, which lost 1 base and 3 bases, there was a span of 12 bases. Germline V gene data show CDR1 as GTSNPN and CDR2 as SVGIG (reference sequence). The CDR3 loop spans 15 amino acids. This CDR3 reads CAWSDGGGYTGELFF. As DNA, the CDR3 is TGTGCCTGGAGTGACGGCGGGGGCTACACCGGGGAGCTGTTTTTT.

This clone has a handful of counts. The chain combines TRBV19 with TRBJ1-1; tentatively, D is TRBD1 (5 bases). The germline V gene has CDR1 LNHDA and CDR2 SQIVND (reference sequence). The CDR3 covers 14 residues. The V end was cut by 3 bases, the J end by 1 base, with 9 bases between. This chain's CDR3 is CASSIQGGNTEAFF. CDR3 DNA: TGTGCCAGTAGTATCCAGGGAGGGAACACTGAAGCTTTCTTT.

This clone appeared a few times. V usage is TRBV29-1 and J usage is TRBJ1-2; 7 nucleotides agree with TRBD1. Trimming removed 6 bases from V and 4 bases from J; junction bases left unmatched: 8. Looked up from germline, CDR1 is SQVTM and CDR2 is ANQGSEA. CDR3 size: 13 residues. The CDR3: CSVPQGNGYGYTF. The CDR3 DNA reads as TGCAGCGTCCCACAGGGGAATGGCTATGGCTACACCTTC. Full variable domain (rest looked up from reference TRBV29-1 and TRBJ1-2): SAVISQKPSRDICQRGTSLTIQCQVDSQVTMMFWYRQQPGQSLTLIATANQGSEATYESGFVIDKFPISRPNLTFSTLTVSNMSPEDSSIYLCSVPQGNGYGYTFGSGTRLTVV.

This clone was detected only a few times. CDR3 in amino acids: CASSESGKNTEAFF. CDR3 bases: TGTGCCAGCAGTGAATCAGGGAAGAACACTGAAGCTTTCTTT. The gene calls are TRBV2 and TRBJ1-1, with a tentative D call TRBD1 (5 bases). CDR3 size: 14 residues. The germline CDR1 and CDR2 sequences are SNHLY and FYNNEI. V was clipped by 2 bases and J by 1 base, with 8 bases between them.

This clone was seen more than once but under ten times. The V gene is TRBV7-2, the J gene TRBJ2-5; 8 nucleotides align to TRBD2. The trim removed 0 bases at V and 2 bases at J, leaving 5 bases unmatched. The V gene's germline CDR1 is SGHTA and CDR2 FQGNSA. This CDR3 spans 16 amino acids. CDR3 nucleotides: TGTGCCAGCAGCTTAGCAGCGGGAGAATCACAAGAGACCCAGTACTTC. It translates to CASSLAAGESQETQYF.

Only a few counts were recorded for this clone. CDR3 sequence (DNA): TGTGCCAGCAGTGCCGCCGGGACAGGGTTGGAGCAGTACTTC. Residues: CASSAAGTGLEQYF. The chain combines TRBV25-1 with TRBJ2-7; 9 bases align to TRBD1. Unmatched junction bases numbered 8, after V lost 4 bases and J lost 7 bases. Per the germline V gene, CDR1 is MGHDK and CDR2 is SYGVNS. CDR3 length: 14 amino acids.

This clone was observed a handful of times. This chain links TRBV4-1 with TRBJ1-2; 7 bases line up with TRBD1. This CDR3 spans 13 amino acids. Trimming at V came to 3 bases and at J to 6 bases, leaving 4 bases not matched to a gene. Germline loops: CDR1 MGHRA, CDR2 YSYEKL. The CDR3 reads CASSHSQGDGYTF. The CDR3 nucleotides read TGCGCCAGCAGCCATTCGCAGGGGGATGGCTACACCTTC.

In regard to this clone: The junction departs from the called germline gene at one end, perhaps through a read error. The same CDR3 is also encoded by other DNA sequences in this sample. This chain links TRBV30 with TRBJ2-1; the D gene is possibly TRBD2 (5 bases). CDR3 length equals 14 residues. Germline values: CDR1 GTSNPN, CDR2 SVGIG (reference sequence). The CDR3 region is CAWSGGGPYNEQFF. Written as DNA, the CDR3 is TGTGCCTGGAGTGGTGGAGGACCCTACAATGAGCAATTCTTC. The full variable domain, in which reference TRBV30 and TRBJ2-1 provide the parts outside the CDR3, is SQTIHQWPATLVQPVGSPLSLECTVEGTSNPNLYWYRQAAGRGLQLLFYSVGIGQISSEVPQNLSASRPQDRQFILSSKKLLLSDSGFYLCAWSGGGPYNEQFFGPGTRLTVL.

This clone has a handful of counts. V gene TRBV29-1 combines with J gene TRBJ1-1; weak D call: TRBD1 (5 bases). CDR1 and CDR2 (germline): SQVTM, ANQGSEA. With 6 bases removed from V and 2 bases from J, the gap between germline ends came to 10 bases. The CDR3 has 12 residues. The CDR3 protein is CSVEGTNTEAFF. CDR3 bases: TGCAGCGTGGAGGGGACCAACACTGAAGCTTTCTTT.

This chain connects TRBV29-1 to TRBJ2-7, with no clear D. The CDR3 extends over 13 amino acids. V shed 7 bases and J shed 5 bases, with 18 bases lying between them. The germline CDR1 and CDR2 sequences are SQVTM and ANQGSEA. The chain's CDR3 is CSASQLTGNEQYF. CDR3 coding DNA: TGCAGCGCCTCACAGTTAACTGGGAACGAGCAGTACTTC.

This clone was detected only a few times. The gene calls are TRBV6-1 and TRBJ1-4; D is possibly TRBD1 (6 bases). Germline V gives CDR1 MNHNS, CDR2 SASEGT. The CDR3 sequence is 14 residues long. The ends were cut back, 4 bases at V and 7 bases at J, with 13 bases in the middle. The CDR3 is CASSGLSGVEKLFF. The CDR3 nucleotides read TGTGCCAGCAGTGGGCTCTCAGGGGTTGAAAAACTGTTTTTT.

This chain links TRBV25-1 with TRBJ1-1; tentatively, D is TRBD1 (6 bases). Trimming removed 4 bases at V and 2 bases at J, with 20 bases between. This CDR3 spans 17 amino acids. Germline CDR1 is MGHDK and CDR2 is SYGVNS. The CDR3 coding sequence is TGTGCCAGCAGTGCCACAGGACCAGTGGGACAAAACACTGAAGCTTTCTTT. Translating it yields CASSATGPVGQNTEAFF.

This chain connects TRBV5-1 to TRBJ2-5, with D unclear. Germline V lookup: CDR1 SGHRS, CDR2 YFSETQ. This CDR3 comprises 14 residues. V was clipped by 3 bases and J by 0 bases, with 9 bases between them. In nucleotides, the CDR3 is TGCGCCAGCAGCTCCGACGGGTACCAAGAGACCCAGTACTTC. Protein product: CASSSDGYQETQYF.

The rearrangement uses TRBV10-3 and TRBJ1-1, with a tentative D call TRBD1 (5 bases). The length of the CDR3 is 13 residues. Germline loops: CDR1 ENHRY, CDR2 SYGVKD. The V end was cut by 6 bases, the J end by 1 base, with 9 bases between. CDR3 residues: CAIRGVENTEAFF. CDR3 DNA: TGTGCCATCAGAGGGGTAGAGAACACTGAAGCTTTCTTT.

The V and J genes are TRBV12-5 and TRBJ2-5, with D possibly matching TRBD1 (6 bases). V lost 7 bases, J lost 1 base, and 10 bases lay in between. The CDR3 is 13 amino acids. The germline CDR1 and CDR2 sequences are LGHNT and FRNRAP. CDR3 sequence: CASAPTGQETQYF. CDR3 in DNA: TGTGCTAGTGCCCCGACAGGCCAAGAGACCCAGTACTTC.

The chain employs TRBV7-2 and TRBJ2-1; 8 bases map to TRBD2. Germline CDR1 is SGHTA and CDR2 is FQGNSA. The CDR3 has 16 amino acids. The J segment lost 0 bases and the V segment lost 5 bases, leaving 6 bases of the junction unmatched. For the CDR3, the DNA is TGTGCCAGCAGCAAACCTCGGGGGGGCTCCTACAATGAGCAGTTCTTC. Translation: CASSKPRGGSYNEQFF.

This clone was recorded a few times. The chain is built from TRBV30 and TRBJ1-5, with D possibly matching TRBD1 (5 bases). With 2 bases removed from V and 0 bases from J, the gap between germline ends came to 11 bases. Germline-derived CDR1 and CDR2 are GTSNPN and SVGIG (reference sequence). CDR3 size: 15 residues. CDR3: CAWSSAGNSNQPQHF. In nucleotides, the CDR3 is TGTGCCTGGAGTTCGGCAGGGAATAGCAATCAGCCCCAGCATTTT. Using reference TRBV30 and TRBJ1-5 for the parts outside the CDR3, the full variable domain is SQTIHQWPATLVQPVGSPLSLECTVEGTSNPNLYWYRQAAGRGLQLLFYSVGIGQISSEVPQNLSASRPQDRQFILSSKKLLLSDSGFYLCAWSSAGNSNQPQHFGDGTRLSIL.

This clone was detected a few times. CDR3 bases: TGTGCCAGCAGCTTAGCGGCAAAGGAAAAACTGTTTTTT. Translated: CASSLAAKEKLFF. The chain links TRBV7-9 to TRBJ1-4; D gene ambiguous. CDR1 is SEHNR, CDR2 FQNEAQ, per germline (reference sequence). Trimming took 0 bases from V and 8 from J, leaving 7 bases between them. The CDR3 runs 13 residues.

The chain recombines TRBV29-1 with TRBJ2-1; 13 nucleotides agree with TRBD2. With V trimmed by 6 bases and J by 8 bases, 16 bases remained unmatched. CDR3 length: 17 residues. Germline V gives CDR1 SQVTM, CDR2 ANQGSEA. This CDR3 reads CSVQLLTRTSGGHEQFF. CDR3 DNA sequence: TGCAGCGTCCAACTTCTTACCAGGACTAGCGGGGGTCATGAGCAGTTCTTC.

To note about this clone: Distinct nucleotide sequences in the sample also encode this CDR3. The rearrangement links TRBV5-6 to TRBJ1-5; 9 bases line up with TRBD1. This CDR3 has 14 residues. J was trimmed by 5 bases and V by 4 bases; bases with no gene match: 4. The germline CDR1 and CDR2 sequences are SGHDT and YYEEEE. The CDR3 reads CASSPGQGDQPQHF. The CDR3 bases are TGTGCCAGCAGCCCGGGACAGGGAGATCAGCCCCAGCATTTT. The variable domain in full, with the rest retrieved from reference TRBV5-6 and TRBJ1-5, is DAGVTQSPTHLIKTRGQQVTLRCSPKSGHDTVSWYQQALGQGPQFIFQYYEEEERQRGNFPDRFSGHQFPNYSSELNVNALLLGDSALYLCASSPGQGDQPQHFGDGTRLSIL.

The chain combines TRBV6-5 with TRBJ1-1; D gene ambiguous. The CDR3 is 16 amino acids. Germline loops: CDR1 MNHEY, CDR2 SVGAGI. Deletions cut 2 bases from V and 1 base from J, with 14 bases between. Written as DNA, the CDR3 is TGTGCCAGCAGTTACGATCTGGGCAGGACGAACACTGAAGCTTTCTTT. Residues: CASSYDLGRTNTEAFF.

This rearrangement joins TRBV5-6 to TRBJ1-6; maybe TRBD1 (6 bases). CDR3 length: 16 amino acids. CDR1 is SGHDT and CDR2 is YYEEEE in the germline V gene. V lost 0 bases, J lost 3 bases, and 10 bases lay in between. The CDR3 DNA follows: TGTGCCAGCAGCTTGGCCGGGGGCGGCTATAATTCACCCCTCCACTTT. Its translation is CASSLAGGGYNSPLHF.

The rearrangement joins TRBV11-3 to TRBJ2-6; no clear D. CDR3 length: 14 amino acids. Deletions cut 2 bases from V and 4 bases from J, with 6 bases between. Looked up from germline, CDR1 is SGHNT and CDR2 is YENEEA. DNA of the CDR3: TGTGCCAGCAGCTTATTGTCCGGGGCCAACGTCCTGACTTTC. It is translated as CASSLLSGANVLTF.

This chain uses TRBV2 with TRBJ2-1; D unresolved. V was clipped by 7 bases and J by 0 bases, with 7 bases between them. The length of the CDR3 is 13 residues. Per germline, CDR1 SNHLY and CDR2 FYNNEI. This CDR3 is CASTRSSYNEQFF. The CDR3 DNA is TGTGCCAGCACACGTAGCTCCTACAATGAGCAGTTCTTC.

This clone was observed a few times. The CDR3: CAIRAGEGEQYF. DNA for the CDR3: TGTGCCATCAGAGCCGGTGAGGGCGAGCAGTACTTC. The rearrangement uses TRBV10-3 and TRBJ2-7, with a possible D match to TRBD2 (5 bases). V lost 6 bases, J lost 6 bases, and 12 bases lay in between. This CDR3 is 12 amino acids long. Germline V gene data show CDR1 as ENHRY and CDR2 as SYGVKD.

The table lists this clone with a few counts. The J gene is TRBJ1-2, the V gene TRBV25-1; D uncertain. Germline CDR1 and CDR2: MGHDK and SYGVNS. Trimming removed 2 bases at V and 4 bases at J, with 8 bases between. The CDR3 loop spans 13 amino acids. The CDR3 region is CASSEQETYGYTF. CDR3 coding DNA: TGTGCCAGCAGTGAACAGGAGACCTATGGCTACACCTTC.